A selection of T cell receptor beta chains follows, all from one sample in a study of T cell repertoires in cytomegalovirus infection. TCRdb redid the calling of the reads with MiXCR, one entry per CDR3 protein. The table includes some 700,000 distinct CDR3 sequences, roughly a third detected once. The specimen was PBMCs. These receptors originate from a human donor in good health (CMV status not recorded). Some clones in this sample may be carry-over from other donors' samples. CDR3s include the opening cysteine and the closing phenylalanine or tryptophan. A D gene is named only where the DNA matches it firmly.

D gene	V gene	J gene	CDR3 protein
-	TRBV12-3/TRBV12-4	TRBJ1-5	CASTSGVYQPQHF
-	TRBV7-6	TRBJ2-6	CASSLAGAGANVLNF
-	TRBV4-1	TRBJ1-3	CASSQVRAGVGNTIYF
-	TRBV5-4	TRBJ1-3	CASSPGHRSGNTIYF
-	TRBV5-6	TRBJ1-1	CASSLEGPGPEAFF
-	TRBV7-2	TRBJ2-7	CASSLRQAPRQGYEQYF
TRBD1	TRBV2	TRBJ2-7	CASSGGRGRQGFSYEQYF
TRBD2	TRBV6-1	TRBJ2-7	CASTHGGTNSYEQYF
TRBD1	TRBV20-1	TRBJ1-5	CSARERDRGGYQPQHF
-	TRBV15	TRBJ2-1	CATSRDLGRGVDNEQFF
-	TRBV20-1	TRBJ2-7	CSAGQLDPTYEQYF
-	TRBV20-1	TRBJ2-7	CSAREDYEQYF
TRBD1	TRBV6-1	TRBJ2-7	CASMGQGAPTYEQYF
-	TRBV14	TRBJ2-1	CASSPRSSIKQFF
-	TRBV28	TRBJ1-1	CASMGLGDDTEAFF
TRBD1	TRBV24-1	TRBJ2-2	CATSGPGGTGELFF
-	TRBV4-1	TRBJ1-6	CASIQLANSPLHF
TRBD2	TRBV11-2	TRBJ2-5	CASSSGLVGPEETQYF
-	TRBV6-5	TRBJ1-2	CASSYSNSRAQVVYTF
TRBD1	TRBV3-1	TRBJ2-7	CASSQTTGAYEQYF
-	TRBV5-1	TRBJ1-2	CASSPDGAPNYGYTF
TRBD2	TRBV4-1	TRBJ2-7	CASSQPRTSGNRIFYEQYF
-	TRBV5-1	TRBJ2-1	CASSLASLAGGEQIF
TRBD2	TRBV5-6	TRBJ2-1	CSSTRLAGEGSEQVF
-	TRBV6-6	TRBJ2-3	CASSFGGPTSTDTQYF
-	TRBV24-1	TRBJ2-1	CATSDRGVSSYNEQFF
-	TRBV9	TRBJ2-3	CASSVVPAGDSTDTQYF
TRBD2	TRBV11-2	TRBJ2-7	CASSSRTSGTIYEQYF
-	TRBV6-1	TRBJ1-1	CASSDGFGTEAFF
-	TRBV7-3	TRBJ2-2	CASSLVALGTGELFF
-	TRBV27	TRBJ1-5	CASSLGRAGAWPQHF
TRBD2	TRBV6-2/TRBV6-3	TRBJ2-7	CASSPLDGRYYEQYF
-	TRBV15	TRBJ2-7	CATSRDRDEQYF
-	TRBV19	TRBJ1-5	CASSPFGSGNQPQHF
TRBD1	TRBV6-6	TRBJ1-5	CASLTSGQGSYQPQHF
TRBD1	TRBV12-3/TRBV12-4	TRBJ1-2	CASSRPKTGGRGYTF
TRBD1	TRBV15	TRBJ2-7	CATSPHLGRGQGGEQYF
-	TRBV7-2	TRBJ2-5	CASSYSSGREETQYF
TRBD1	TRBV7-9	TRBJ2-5	CASSRWTGGETQYF
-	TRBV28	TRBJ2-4	CASSLARAPSPVIQYF
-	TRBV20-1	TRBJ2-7	CSARDSGRAYEQYF
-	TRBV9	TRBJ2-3	CASSVGGDTQYF
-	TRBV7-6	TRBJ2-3	CASSLEVAGRGSDTQYF
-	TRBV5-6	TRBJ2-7	CASGLSPLAAGTYEQYF
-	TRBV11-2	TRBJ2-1	CASRRGPSQFF
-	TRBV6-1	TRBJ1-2	CASSEASGPYGYTF
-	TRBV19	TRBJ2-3	CASSNQGGSTDTQYF
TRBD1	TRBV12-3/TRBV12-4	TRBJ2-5	CASSWGAGTGDQETQYF
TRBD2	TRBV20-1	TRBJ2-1	CSARDWGLAGNEQFF
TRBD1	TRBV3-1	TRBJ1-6	CASSRAGQGTSPLHF
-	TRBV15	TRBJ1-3	CATSRDTGIGSGNTIYF
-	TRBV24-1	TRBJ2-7	CATSDPSGPLHEQYF
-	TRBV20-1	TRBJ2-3	CSARYRGLNPKNTQYF
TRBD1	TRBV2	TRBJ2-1	CASSEQGAGYNEQFF
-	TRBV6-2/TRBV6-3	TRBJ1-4	CASSSRRTREGREKLFF